This T cell receptor beta chain was documented in a study of blood T cell repertoires in COVID-19. Under the authors' procedure: Reference gene primer amplification in the assay estimated nucleated cell counts. Repertoires were generated with immunoSEQ multiplex PCR, while TCRdb's copy carries only in-frame clones and drops some. For V, J and clone size, that table is used; D and trimming come from the DNA. The sample records approximately 260,000 clones, around 80% being singletons. From germline, CDR1 is MDHEN and CDR2 SYDVKM. The V and J ends lost 8 bases and 4 bases respectively, with 17 bases between them. The CDR3 loop spans 14 amino acids.

The gene calls are TRBV28 and TRBJ1-2; weak D call: TRBD1 (5 bases). Material: PBMCs or T cells enriched from blood (not recorded which). This clonotype originated in a man younger than 45 with acute COVID-19. Here the CDR3 DNA reads TGTGCCAGCGGATCTATTCCGGGGGGCTATGGCTACACCTTC. The encoded protein is CASGSIPGGYGYTF.